This T cell receptor beta chain was obtained from a study of T-cell reconstitution after alpha-beta-depleted transplantation in children. V trimming: 7 bases; J trimming: 2 bases; junction bases outside the gene matches: 5. The germline gives CDR1 SQVTM, CDR2 ANQGSEA. This CDR3 region has 13 residues. The TCRbeta library was prepared with unique molecular identifiers. TCRdb re-called the PCR reads with MiXCR, one entry per CDR3 protein. This sample has 200,000 to 250,000 distinct CDR3 sequences, with 8.5% to 10% found just once. The origin of this receptor is a human donor who donated a stem cell graft to a child with acute lymphoblastic leukemia. Specimen: PBMCs from the stem cell graft donor, collected from the stem cell graft. The chain uses TRBV29-1 and TRBJ1-2; 9 nucleotides align to TRBD1. The CDR3 region has the DNA TGCAGCGCTACAGGGGGCCCGAACTATGGCTACACCTTC. Protein product: CSATGGPNYGYTF.